These 5 T cell receptor beta chains were sequenced from one sample in a study of blood T cell repertoires in COVID-19. TCRdb keeps only in-frame clones here, not all; method: immunoSEQ multiplex PCR. The sample shows 240,000 or so clones, 88% of them seen only once. Input material: peripheral blood. The source of these receptors is a woman aged 35 to 49 who had recovered from COVID-19.

The V and J genes are TRBV19 and TRBJ1-5; a weak D match, TRBD1 (5 bases). The V gene lost 7 bases and the J gene lost 0 bases, with 10 bases spanning the gap. Germline values: CDR1 LNHDA, CDR2 SQIVND (reference sequence). This CDR3 has 14 residues. The CDR3 protein is CASIRTYSNQPQHF. CDR3 nucleotides: TGTGCCAGTATACGGACATATAGCAATCAGCCCCAGCATTTT.

A remark on this clone: The sample carries other DNA sequences with the same CDR3. V usage is TRBV3-1 (or the pseudogene TRBV3-2) and J usage is TRBJ1-2, with 8 positions matching TRBD1. Trimming cost V 1 base and J 5 bases; bases outside gene matches: 0. The germline gives CDR1 LGHDT, CDR2 YNNKEL (reference sequence). This CDR3 is 13 amino acids long. The CDR3 DNA reads as TGTGCCAGCAGCCAAGGACAGGGGTATGGCTACACCTTC. It encodes CASSQGQGYGYTF.

This sequence joins TRBV24-1 and TRBJ2-7; the D gene is possibly TRBD2 (5 bases). Germline V gene data show CDR1 as KGHDR and CDR2 as SFDVKD. This CDR3 contains 15 residues. V shed 2 bases and J shed 0 bases, with 10 bases lying between them. This chain's CDR3 is CATSDSGESSYEQYF. CDR3 DNA: TGTGCCACCAGTGATTCCGGGGAGAGCTCCTACGAGCAGTACTTC.

This clone was detected only a few times. The chain has TRBV20-1 and TRBJ1-2; TRBD1 agrees at 7 bases. The J segment lost 2 bases and the V segment lost 3 bases, leaving 3 bases of the junction unmatched. This CDR3 is built from 13 residues. Per the germline V gene, CDR1 is DFQATT and CDR2 is SNEGSKA (reference sequence). The CDR3 DNA reads as TGCAGTGCTAGTAGGACAGGCAACTATGGCTACACCTTC. It codes for CSASRTGNYGYTF.

This clone was detected a few times. This chain uses TRBV27 with TRBJ1-5; D remains ambiguous. Germline V CDR1 and CDR2: MNHEY, SMNVEV (reference sequence). The CDR3 sequence is 13 residues long. The V and J ends lost 4 bases and 11 bases respectively, with 15 bases between them. The CDR3: CASSSGGMGSQHF. CDR3 nucleotide sequence: TGTGCCAGCAGTTCAGGCGGGATGGGGTCCCAGCATTTT.